The rows below give T cell receptor beta chains drawn from one sample of a study of T-cell reconstitution after alpha-beta-depleted transplantation in children. TCRdb itself ran the PCR reads through MiXCR, one entry per CDR3 protein. The table records fewer than 700,000 distinct CDR3 sequences, approximately 13% of them present only once. Sequenced here: PBMCs, mostly from graft donor cells, sampled 360 days after TCRalphabeta/CD19-depleted stem cell transplant. All receptors derive from a male patient aged 10-17 years who had a stem cell transplant for acute myeloid leukemia, so the T cells may come from the graft donor. CDR3s include the opening cysteine and the closing phenylalanine or tryptophan. D genes are given only for firm matches. Not all rows give a size; the values are once, few, many and, for expanded clones, a class.

size	D	length	V	J	DNA	CDR3
few	NA	12	TRBV29-1	TRBJ1-2	TGCAGCGTTGAAGACGCAGGGACCAACTACACCTTC	CSVEDAGTNYTF
many	TRBD1	14	TRBV6-2/TRBV6-3	TRBJ2-7	TGTGCCAGCAGCTGGACAGGGGGACTCTACGAGCAGTACTTC	CASSWTGGLYEQYF
few	TRBD2	17	TRBV28	TRBJ2-2	TGTGCCAGCACCCAACCCCGCCTAGCGGGGGTTACCGGGGAGCTGTTTTTT	CASTQPRLAGVTGELFF
NA	TRBD1	17	TRBV12-3/TRBV12-4	TRBJ2-2	TGTGCCAGCAGTCCCAGGACAGGGGGCTCGGTCCCCGGGGAGCTGTTTTTT	CASSPRTGGSVPGELFF
many	NA	12	TRBV29-1	TRBJ2-5	TGCAGCGTAGGAGACCGGGGGGAGACCCAGTACTTC	CSVGDRGETQYF
NA	NA	13	TRBV4-3	TRBJ2-5	TGCGCCAGCAGCCAAGCGGGGCGGGAGACCCAGTACTTC	CASSQAGRETQYF
NA	NA	13	TRBV7-9	TRBJ2-1	TGTGCCAGCAGCTTAATCTGGAGGTATGAGCAGTTCTTC	CASSLIWRYEQFF
NA	NA	14	TRBV5-5	TRBJ2-3	TGTGCCAGCAGCCAAAAAGGGGGCACAGATACGCAGTATTTT	CASSQKGGTDTQYF
many	TRBD1	12	TRBV29-1	TRBJ2-3	TGCAGCGCGGACAGGGGGCCCGATACGCAGTATTTT	CSADRGPDTQYF
many	TRBD1	17	TRBV12-3/TRBV12-4	TRBJ2-7	TGTGCCAGCACCCTGGACAGGGGAGAATGGGGGGCCTACGAGCAGTACTTC	CASTLDRGEWGAYEQYF
few	NA	14	TRBV2	TRBJ2-7	TGTGCCAGCAACCGGGACGGTGGATTCTACGAGCAGTACTTC	CASNRDGGFYEQYF
NA	NA	13	TRBV7-7	TRBJ2-1	TGTGCTAGCAGCTTAGATCGCCCGGGTGAGCAGTTCTTC	CASSLDRPGEQFF
NA	TRBD1	16	TRBV12-3/TRBV12-4	TRBJ1-5	TGTGCCAGCAATCCCGGGACAGCCTATAGCAATCAGCCCCAGCATTTT	CASNPGTAYSNQPQHF
NA	TRBD2	14	TRBV24-1	TRBJ2-7	TGTGCCACCAGTGAGGGGCGGGAGACCTACGAGCAGTACTTC	CATSEGRETYEQYF
few	TRBD2	13	TRBV20-1	TRBJ2-7	TGCAGCCGAGGGACTAGCGGGATCTACGAGCAGTACTTC	CSRGTSGIYEQYF
NA	TRBD2	18	TRBV28	TRBJ2-7	TGTGCCAGCGTCGCGGCGGGACTAGCGGGAAAAGATCCCTACGAGCAGTACTTC	CASVAAGLAGKDPYEQYF
many	TRBD2	16	TRBV12-3/TRBV12-4	TRBJ2-1	TGTGCCAGCAGTTCGGGACTAGCGGGAGTAACCGATGAGCAGTTCTTC	CASSSGLAGVTDEQFF
NA	TRBD2	15	TRBV28	TRBJ2-7	TGTGCCAGCAGTACATTCCAGGGACTAGAATACGAGCAGTACTTC	CASSTFQGLEYEQYF
few	NA	14	TRBV7-6	TRBJ1-6	TGTGCCAGCAGCTTAGCCGCAGGGGAATTACCCCTCCACTTT	CASSLAAGELPLHF
few	NA	17	TRBV2	TRBJ2-3	TGTGCCAGCAGTGGGAACACAGGTACCCTTGGCACAGATACGCAGTATTTT	CASSGNTGTLGTDTQYF
NA	NA	14	TRBV20-1	TRBJ2-5	TGCAGTGCTAGTTTGGTCCTTGACGGAGAGACCCAGTACTTC	CSASLVLDGETQYF
many	TRBD2	18	TRBV4-2	TRBJ2-2	TGTGCCAGCAGCCAGACATCCATAGCGGGAGTGGTGACCGGGGAGCTGTTTTTT	CASSQTSIAGVVTGELFF